The entry below describes one TCR beta chain. Antigen specificity is unknown. There were TCR beta CDR3 regions amplified from RNA transcripts. HTBI primers were employed in a first-round RT-PCR of the TCR CDR3. TCRdb processed the multiplex PCR reads anew with MiXCR; each CDR3 protein has one entry. The table has around 700,000 distinct CDR3 sequences, roughly 32% seen once; the top ten hold roughly 30%. The sample originates from a study of T cells in Graves' hyperthyroidism and ophthalmopathy. Overall study findings and caveats: By a 13 V-J model, ophthalmopathy was set apart from stable hyperthyroidism.

Germline V gene lookup returns CDR1 SGHRS and CDR2 YFSETQ. The CDR3 runs 14 residues. Trimming took 4 bases from V and 6 from J, leaving 17 bases between them. The sequence was collected from a woman between 35 and 50 years old with Graves' hyperthyroidism. Sample: blood. This chain uses TRBV5-1 with TRBJ2-7, with D perhaps matching TRBD1 (5 bases). The CDR3 DNA follows: TGCGCCAGCAGCCCCGTGACAGCCTTAGGCGAGCAGTACTTC. Translating it yields CASSPVTALGEQYF.